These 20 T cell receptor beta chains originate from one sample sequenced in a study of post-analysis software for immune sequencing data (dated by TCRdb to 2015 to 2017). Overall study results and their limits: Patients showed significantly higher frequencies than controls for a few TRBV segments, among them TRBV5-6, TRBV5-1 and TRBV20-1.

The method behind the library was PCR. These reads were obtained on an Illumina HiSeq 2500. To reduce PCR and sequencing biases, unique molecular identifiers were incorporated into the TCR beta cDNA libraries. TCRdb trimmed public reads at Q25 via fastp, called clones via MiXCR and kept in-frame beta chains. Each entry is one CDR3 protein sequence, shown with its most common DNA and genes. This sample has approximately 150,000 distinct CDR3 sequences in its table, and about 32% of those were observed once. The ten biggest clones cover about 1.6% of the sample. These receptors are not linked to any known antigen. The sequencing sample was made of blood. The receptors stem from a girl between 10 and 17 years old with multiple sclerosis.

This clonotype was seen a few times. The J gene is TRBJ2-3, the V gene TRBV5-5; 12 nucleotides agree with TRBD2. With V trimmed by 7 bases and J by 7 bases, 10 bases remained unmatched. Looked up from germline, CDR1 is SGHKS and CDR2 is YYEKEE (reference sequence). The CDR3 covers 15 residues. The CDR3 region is CASSPLAGGVYTQYF. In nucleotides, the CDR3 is TGTGCCAGCTCCCCACTAGCGGGAGGCGTGTATACGCAGTATTTT.

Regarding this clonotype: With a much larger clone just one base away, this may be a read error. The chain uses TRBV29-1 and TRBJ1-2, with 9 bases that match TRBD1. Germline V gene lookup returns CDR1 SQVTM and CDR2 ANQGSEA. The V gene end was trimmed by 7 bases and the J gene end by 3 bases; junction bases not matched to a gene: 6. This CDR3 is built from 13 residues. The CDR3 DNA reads TGCAGCGCTGGGACAGGGAGACACTATGGCTACACCTTC. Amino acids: CSAGTGRHYGYTF.

CDR3 coding DNA: TGTGCCAGCAGCTGGGGGACAGGGAAAGCAAAAGGCTACACCTTC. Protein product: CASSWGTGKAKGYTF. The V call is TRBV7-2, the J call TRBJ1-2; 9 positions agree with TRBD1. V was pared by 4 bases and J by 8 bases, with 11 bases of the junction left unmatched. CDR1 and CDR2 from the germline V gene are SGHTA and FQGNSA. This CDR3 has 15 residues.

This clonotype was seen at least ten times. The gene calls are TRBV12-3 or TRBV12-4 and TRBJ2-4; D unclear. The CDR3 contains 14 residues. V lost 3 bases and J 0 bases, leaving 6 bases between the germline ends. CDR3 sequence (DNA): TGTGCCAGCAGTTTTGACGGAGCCAAAAACATTCAGTACTTC. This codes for CASSFDGAKNIQYF.

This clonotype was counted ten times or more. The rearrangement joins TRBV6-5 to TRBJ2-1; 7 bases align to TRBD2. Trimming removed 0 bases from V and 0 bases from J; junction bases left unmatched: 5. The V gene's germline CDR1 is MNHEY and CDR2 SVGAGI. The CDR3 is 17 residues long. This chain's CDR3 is CASSYSGQRGSYNEQFF. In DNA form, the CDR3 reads TGTGCCAGCAGTTACTCAGGGCAGCGGGGCTCCTACAATGAGCAGTTCTTC.

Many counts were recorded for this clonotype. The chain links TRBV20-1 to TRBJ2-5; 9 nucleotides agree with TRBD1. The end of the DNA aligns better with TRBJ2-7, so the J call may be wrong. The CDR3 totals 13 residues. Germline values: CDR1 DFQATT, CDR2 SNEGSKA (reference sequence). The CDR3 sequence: CSGETGTGTEQYF. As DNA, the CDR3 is TGCAGTGGTGAAACCGGGACAGGGACCGAGCAGTACTTC.

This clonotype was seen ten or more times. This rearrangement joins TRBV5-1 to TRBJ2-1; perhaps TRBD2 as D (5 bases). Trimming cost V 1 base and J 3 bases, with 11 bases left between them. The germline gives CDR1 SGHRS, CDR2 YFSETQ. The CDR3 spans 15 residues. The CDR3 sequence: CASSLSSGNYNEQFF. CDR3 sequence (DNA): TGCGCCAGCAGCTTGTCCTCGGGGAACTACAATGAGCAGTTCTTC.

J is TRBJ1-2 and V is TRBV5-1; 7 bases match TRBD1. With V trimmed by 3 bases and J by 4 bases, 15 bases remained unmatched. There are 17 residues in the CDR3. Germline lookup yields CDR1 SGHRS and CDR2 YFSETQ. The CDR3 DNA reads TGCGCCAGCAGCTGGGGGGATACAGGGGCGTCACCCTATGGCTACACCTTC. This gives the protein CASSWGDTGASPYGYTF. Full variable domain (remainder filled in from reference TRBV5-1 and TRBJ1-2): KAGVTQTPRYLIKTRGQQVTLSCSPISGHRSVSWYQQTPGQGLQFLFEYFSETQRNKGNFPGRFSGRQFSNSRSEMNVSTLELGDSALYLCASSWGDTGASPYGYTFGSGTRLTVV.

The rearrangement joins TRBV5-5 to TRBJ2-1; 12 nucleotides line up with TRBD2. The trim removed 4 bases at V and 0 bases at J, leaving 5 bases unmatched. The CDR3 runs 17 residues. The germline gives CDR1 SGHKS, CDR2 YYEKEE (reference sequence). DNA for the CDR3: TGTGCCAGCAGCCGGACTAGCGGGATCCACTCCTACAATGAGCAGTTCTTC. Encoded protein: CASSRTSGIHSYNEQFF.

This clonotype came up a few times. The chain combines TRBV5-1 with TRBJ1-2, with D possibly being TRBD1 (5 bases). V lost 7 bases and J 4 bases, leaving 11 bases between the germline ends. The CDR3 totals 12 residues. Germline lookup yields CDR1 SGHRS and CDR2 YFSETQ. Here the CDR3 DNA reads TGCGCCAGCCGAGACACAGGCTATGGCTACACCTTC. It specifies CASRDTGYGYTF.

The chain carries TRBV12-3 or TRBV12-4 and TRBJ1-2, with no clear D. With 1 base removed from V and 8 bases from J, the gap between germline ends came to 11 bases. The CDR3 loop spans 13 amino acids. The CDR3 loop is CASSLEVGEGYTF. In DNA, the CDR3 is TGTGCCAGCAGTTTAGAAGTTGGGGAAGGCTACACCTTC.

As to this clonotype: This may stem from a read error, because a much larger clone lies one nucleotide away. The CDR3 bases are TGCGGCGTGGCCCGTGGCGGCCCCTACAATGAGCAGTTCTTC. This encodes CGVARGGPYNEQFF. The rearrangement links TRBV29-1 to TRBJ2-1, with D uncertain. The CDR3 is 14 residues long. Germline V gene data show CDR1 as SQVTM and CDR2 as ANQGSEA.

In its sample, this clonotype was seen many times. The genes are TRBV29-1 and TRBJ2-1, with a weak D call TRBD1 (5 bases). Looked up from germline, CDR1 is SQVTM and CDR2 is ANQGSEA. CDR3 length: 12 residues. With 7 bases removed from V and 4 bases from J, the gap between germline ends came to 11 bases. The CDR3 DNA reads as TGCAGCGCGGCAGGGAATTACAATGAGCAGTTCTTC. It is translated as CSAAGNYNEQFF.

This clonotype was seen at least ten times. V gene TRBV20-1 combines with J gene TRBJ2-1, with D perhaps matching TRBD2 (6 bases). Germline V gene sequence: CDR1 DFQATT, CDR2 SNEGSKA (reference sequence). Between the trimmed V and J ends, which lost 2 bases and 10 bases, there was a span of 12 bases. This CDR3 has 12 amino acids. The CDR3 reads CSARPTSLEQFF. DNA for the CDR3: TGCAGTGCTAGACCTACTAGCCTGGAGCAGTTCTTC.

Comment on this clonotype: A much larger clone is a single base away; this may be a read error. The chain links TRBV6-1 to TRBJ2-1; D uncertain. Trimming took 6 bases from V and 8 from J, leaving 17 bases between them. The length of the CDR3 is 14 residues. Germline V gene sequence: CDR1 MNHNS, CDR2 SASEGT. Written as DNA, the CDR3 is TGTGCCAGCAGGGCGGCGGACGTTCGGGATGAGCAGTTCTTC. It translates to CASRAADVRDEQFF.

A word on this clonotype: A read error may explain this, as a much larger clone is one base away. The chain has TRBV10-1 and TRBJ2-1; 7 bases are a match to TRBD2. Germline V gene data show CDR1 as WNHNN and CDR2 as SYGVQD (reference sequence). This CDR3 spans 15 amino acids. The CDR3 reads CASSESAGVANERFF. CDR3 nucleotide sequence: TGCGCCAGCAGTGAGTCCGCGGGAGTTGCAAATGAGCGGTTCTTC.

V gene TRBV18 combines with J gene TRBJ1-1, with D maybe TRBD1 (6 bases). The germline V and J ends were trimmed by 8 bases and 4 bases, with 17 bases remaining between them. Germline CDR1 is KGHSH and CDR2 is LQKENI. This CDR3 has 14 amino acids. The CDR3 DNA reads TGTGCCAGCCAAAATCCGGGGGCGGGCACTGAAGCTTTCTTT. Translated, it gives CASQNPGAGTEAFF.

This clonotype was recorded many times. The CDR3 protein is CASSQVDWSYEQYF. CDR3 coding DNA: TGTGCCAGCAGCCAAGTAGACTGGTCCTACGAGCAGTACTTC. V usage is TRBV4-2 and J usage is TRBJ2-7; no reliable D call. The CDR3 length is 14 residues. Germline CDR1 is LGHNA and CDR2 is YNFKEQ. V was clipped by 1 base and J by 1 base, with 8 bases between them.

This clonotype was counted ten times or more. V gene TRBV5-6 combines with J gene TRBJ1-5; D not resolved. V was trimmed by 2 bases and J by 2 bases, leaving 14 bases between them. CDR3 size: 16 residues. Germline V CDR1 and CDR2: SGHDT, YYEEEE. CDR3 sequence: CASSLGLAQGNQPQHF. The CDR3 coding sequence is TGTGCCAGCAGCTTAGGACTGGCCCAGGGCAATCAGCCCCAGCATTTT.

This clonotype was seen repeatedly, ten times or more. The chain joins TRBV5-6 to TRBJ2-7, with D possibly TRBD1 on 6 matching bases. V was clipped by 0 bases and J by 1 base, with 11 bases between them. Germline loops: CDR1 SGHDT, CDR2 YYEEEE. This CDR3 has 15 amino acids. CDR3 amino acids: CASSLVDRTSYEQYF. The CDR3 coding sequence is TGTGCCAGCAGCTTGGTCGACAGGACTTCCTACGAGCAGTACTTC.